The 15 T cell receptor beta chains below come from one sample, sequenced in a study of cytomegalovirus exposure and HLA in healthy donors (dated by TCRdb to about 2017). Library construction relied on the immunoSEQ multiplex PCR assay. For the multiplex PCR, a mixture combining 60 forward primers for TCR Vbeta segments and 13 reverse primers for TCR Jbeta segments was used. Imported from immuneACCESS, the table was reduced by TCRdb to in-frame sequences with V and J called. These copies leave out some clones; in studies compared against another copy, an unresolved V gene accounts for under half, and the cause of the remainder is not known. This sample comprises roughly 160,000 clones, 80% of them detected only once. The ten largest clonotypes hold roughly 10% of the sample. Source material: PBMCs. These receptor sequences come from a man aged 18 to 30 in good health and CMV-seropositive.

This chain uses TRBV5-1 with TRBJ1-4; no clear D gene. The CDR3 is 14 residues long. Per germline, CDR1 SGHRS and CDR2 YFSETQ. Trimming left V 4 bases short and J 6 bases short, with 13 bases between. The CDR3 loop reads CASSTMTGYEKLFF. The CDR3 coding sequence is TGCGCCAGCAGCACTATGACGGGATATGAAAAACTGTTTTTT.

The chain recombines TRBV7-2 with TRBJ2-5; D perhaps matches TRBD1 (6 bases). This CDR3 region has 15 residues. From germline, CDR1 is SGHTA and CDR2 FQGNSA. Trimming stripped 2 bases from V and 6 bases from J, with 16 bases between. This CDR3 reads CASSLMYSGDQTQYF. In DNA, the CDR3 is TGTGCCAGCAGCTTAATGTATTCAGGGGACCAGACCCAGTACTTC.

This clone turned up a few times. This rearrangement joins TRBV19 to TRBJ1-5; D is perhaps TRBD1 (5 bases). Trimming cost V 3 bases and J 6 bases, with 21 bases left between them. Germline loops: CDR1 LNHDA, CDR2 SQIVND (reference sequence). This CDR3 is built from 17 residues. The CDR3 DNA sequence: TGTGCCAGTAGTATCCGTTGGGCAACACAGGAGGGTCAGCCCCAGCATTTT. Translating gives CASSIRWATQEGQPQHF.

The chain combines TRBV15 with TRBJ1-1, with TRBD1 matching 7 bases. Trimming cost V 5 bases and J 1 base; bases outside gene matches: 4. Germline loops: CDR1 LNHNV, CDR2 YYDKDF (reference sequence). This CDR3 spans 14 amino acids. CDR3 DNA: TGTGCCACCAGCCTTAGGACAGGGAACACTGAAGCTTTCTTT. This gives the protein CATSLRTGNTEAFF. The entire variable domain, with the rest obtained from reference TRBV15 and TRBJ1-1, is as follows: DAMVIQNPRYQVTQFGKPVTLSCSQTLNHNVMYWYQQKSSQAPKLLFHYYDKDFNNEADTPDNFQSRRPNTSFCFLDIRSPGLGDTAMYLCATSLRTGNTEAFFGQGTRLTVV.

The CDR3 loop is CASSVLGGAGANVLTF. DNA of the CDR3: TGTGCCAGCAGCGTCCTCGGGGGGGCTGGGGCCAACGTCCTGACTTTC. The chain couples TRBV7-9 to TRBJ2-6, with TRBD2 identical over 8 bases. CDR1 is SEHNR and CDR2 is FQNEAQ in the germline V gene (reference sequence). V lost 5 bases and J lost 2; bases outside the gene matches: 5. The CDR3 consists of 16 residues.

The rearrangement links TRBV5-6 to TRBJ2-7, with 8 bases that match TRBD2. Germline values: CDR1 SGHDT, CDR2 YYEEEE. The CDR3 spans 17 residues. V dropped 4 bases and J dropped 6; count of bases not matched to a gene: 18. The CDR3 spells CASSPPALREVGGEQYF. CDR3 sequence (DNA): TGTGCCAGCAGCCCACCGGCCCTGCGGGAGGTTGGGGGCGAGCAGTACTTC.

The chain has TRBV4-3 and TRBJ1-5; D might be TRBD1 (6 bases). Between the trimmed V and J ends, which lost 0 bases and 1 base, there was a span of 10 bases. The CDR3 has 16 amino acids. Germline lookup yields CDR1 LGHNA and CDR2 YSLEER. The CDR3 loop reads CASSQEATGSNQPQHF. The CDR3 coding sequence is TGCGCCAGCAGCCAAGAGGCCACAGGGAGCAATCAGCCCCAGCATTTT.

This sequence joins TRBV7-2 and TRBJ2-4; D gene uncertain. This CDR3 is 14 amino acids long. Per germline, CDR1 SGHTA and CDR2 FQGNSA. V lost 0 bases to trimming and J lost 3 bases, with 6 bases between them. The CDR3, as DNA: TGTGCCAGCAGCTTAGCGGTCAGCAAAAACATTCAGTACTTC. Translation: CASSLAVSKNIQYF.

The chain is built from TRBV4-1 and TRBJ2-5, with TRBD2 identical over 8 bases. This CDR3 is 15 amino acids long. Germline V gene lookup returns CDR1 MGHRA and CDR2 YSYEKL. Trimming took 1 base from V and 5 from J; bases not matched to a gene: 6. The CDR3 sequence is CASSQVSGRGETQYF. CDR3 sequence (DNA): TGCGCCAGCAGCCAAGTCAGCGGGAGAGGGGAGACCCAGTACTTC.

Of note for this clone: The sample has other DNA sequences that encode this CDR3 too. The V gene is TRBV5-1, the J gene TRBJ2-5, with 11 nucleotides matching TRBD1. The CDR3 covers 14 residues. CDR1 is SGHRS, CDR2 YFSETQ, per germline. V lost 5 bases, J lost 4 bases, and 4 bases stayed unmatched. CDR3 DNA: TGCGCCAGCAGTGGGGGACAGGGGGGAGAGACCCAGTACTTC. This translates into CASSGGQGGETQYF.

V gene TRBV7-2 combines with J gene TRBJ2-3; D is perhaps TRBD2 (5 bases). CDR1 is SGHTA, CDR2 FQGNSA, per germline. Trimming left V 7 bases short and J 0 bases short, with 11 bases between. The length of the CDR3 is 14 residues. DNA of the CDR3: TGTGCCAGCAAAGTCGGACTTAGCACAGATACGCAGTATTTT. This sequence encodes CASKVGLSTDTQYF. Filled out from reference TRBV7-2 and TRBJ2-3, the complete variable domain reads GAGVSQSPSNKVTEKGKDVELRCDPISGHTALYWYRQSLGQGLEFLIYFQGNSAPDKSGLPSDRFSAERTGGSVSTLTIQRTQQEDSAVYLCASKVGLSTDTQYFGPGTRLTVL.

V is TRBV19 and J is TRBJ1-2; the match to TRBD1 covers 8 bases. CDR3 length equals 12 residues. The V segment lost 6 bases and the J segment 6 bases; nucleotides outside the gene matches: 3. Germline-derived CDR1 and CDR2 are LNHDA and SQIVND (reference sequence). As DNA, the CDR3 is TGTGCCAGTAGGACGACAGGGGATGGCTACACCTTC. It encodes CASRTTGDGYTF.

The V gene is TRBV7-2, the J gene TRBJ1-6, with 7 bases identical to TRBD1. V shed 3 bases, J shed 8 bases, and the junction held 19 bases outside the gene matches. This CDR3 has 19 amino acids. Germline V CDR1 and CDR2: SGHTA, FQGNSA. CDR3: CASSFGAGRGVGGYSPLHF. CDR3 nucleotides: TGTGCCAGCAGCTTTGGGGCCGGCAGGGGGGTTGGAGGGTATTCACCCCTCCACTTT. Combining the CDR3 with reference TRBV7-2 and TRBJ1-6 gives the whole variable domain GAGVSQSPSNKVTEKGKDVELRCDPISGHTALYWYRQSLGQGLEFLIYFQGNSAPDKSGLPSDRFSAERTGGSVSTLTIQRTQQEDSAVYLCASSFGAGRGVGGYSPLHFGNGTRLTVT.

The chain couples TRBV5-4 to TRBJ2-3; D is ambiguous. The CDR3 has 13 residues. Trimming removed 1 base at V and 4 bases at J, with 7 bases between. The V gene's germline CDR1 is SGHNT and CDR2 YYREEE (reference sequence). CDR3 in amino acids: CASSLLVADTQYF. The CDR3 DNA reads as TGTGCCAGCAGCTTGCTAGTGGCAGATACGCAGTATTTT.

The J gene is TRBJ1-1, the V gene TRBV19; perhaps TRBD1 as D (5 bases). The CDR3 is made up of 13 amino acids. Germline values: CDR1 LNHDA, CDR2 SQIVND (reference sequence). The V end lost 7 bases, the J end lost 0 bases, and 9 bases lay between the germline ends. The CDR3 here is CASTAGMNTEAFF. CDR3 DNA sequence: TGTGCCAGTACCGCAGGGATGAACACTGAAGCTTTCTTT. The full variable domain, its missing parts supplied by reference TRBV19 and TRBJ1-1, is DGGITQSPKYLFRKEGQNVTLSCEQNLNHDAMYWYRQDPGQGLRLIYYSQIVNDFQKGDIAEGYSVSREKKESFPLTVTSAQKNPTAFYLCASTAGMNTEAFFGQGTRLTVV.